The 19 T cell receptor beta chains below were found in one sample sequenced in a study of identical twins. MiXCR was run by TCRdb on the 5' RACE reads, yielding one entry per CDR3 protein. The table has 570,000 or so distinct CDR3 sequences, 9.5% to 10% seen once. This same sample was also part of a study on yellow fever vaccine responses in identical twins.

The sequenced sample consisted of PBMCs. The receptors were gathered from a woman between 18 and 29 years old in good health.

V and J are TRBV12-3 or TRBV12-4 and TRBJ2-1; possible D gene TRBD2, 6 bases. Between the trimmed V and J ends, which lost 1 base and 7 bases, there was a span of 14 bases. The CDR3 is made up of 15 amino acids. CDR3 nucleotides: TGTGCCAGCAGTTTAGGCGGGATAGCGACAAATGAGCAGTTCTTC. It is translated as CASSLGGIATNEQFF.

Many counts were recorded for this clonotype. The chain combines TRBV7-2 with TRBJ2-3, with 8 bases matching TRBD2. This CDR3 spans 14 amino acids. Germline assignment: CDR1 SGHTA and CDR2 FQGNSA. The junction had 7 bases not matched to a gene; V was cut back by 6 bases and J by 5 bases. This chain's CDR3 is CASRGASGRDTQYF. CDR3 sequence (DNA): TGTGCCAGCAGGGGGGCTAGCGGGCGAGATACGCAGTATTTT.

The V and J genes are TRBV5-4 and TRBJ2-5; 7 bases line up with TRBD2. This CDR3 spans 16 amino acids. The V and J ends lost 2 bases and 6 bases, in that order; junction bases with no gene match: 13. Germline lookup yields CDR1 SGHNT and CDR2 YYREEE (reference sequence). The CDR3 DNA follows: TGTGCCAGCAGCTTAGAAAGCGGGATCGGTCGGAAGACCCAGTACTTC. Protein product: CASSLESGIGRKTQYF. Full variable domain (missing parts from reference TRBV5-4 and TRBJ2-5): ETGVTQSPTHLIKTRGQQVTLRCSSQSGHNTVSWYQQALGQGPQFIFQYYREEENGRGNFPPRFSGLQFPNYSSELNVNALELDDSALYLCASSLESGIGRKTQYFGPGTRLLVL.

This clonotype turned up a few times. The chain is built from TRBV3-1 and TRBJ2-3, with TRBD1 as a possible D gene (5 bases). The germline V and J ends were trimmed by 2 bases and 4 bases, with 10 bases remaining between them. The CDR3 is made up of 14 amino acids. From germline, CDR1 is LGHDT and CDR2 YNNKEL (reference sequence). CDR3: CASSQRGLADTQYF. Written as DNA, the CDR3 is TGTGCCAGCAGCCAAAGGGGTTTGGCAGATACGCAGTATTTT.

This clonotype was found many times. The chain carries TRBV6-5 and TRBJ2-5, with 13 nucleotides matching TRBD2. Per germline, CDR1 MNHEY and CDR2 SVGAGI. The CDR3 is made up of 17 amino acids. The trim removed 0 bases at V and 5 bases at J, leaving 6 bases unmatched. The CDR3 nucleotides read TGTGCCAGCAGTTACTCGACTAGCGGGAGGATCGGGGAGACCCAGTACTTC. This gives the protein CASSYSTSGRIGETQYF.

This clonotype occurred a few times. This rearrangement joins TRBV6-2 or TRBV6-3 to TRBJ2-7, with 7 bases identical to TRBD1. CDR1 and CDR2 from the germline V gene are MNHEY and SVGEGT. The length of the CDR3 is 15 residues. The junction had 7 bases not matched to a gene; V was cut back by 2 bases and J by 3 bases. CDR3 protein: CASSYRSGTVYEQYF. The CDR3 coding sequence is TGTGCCAGCAGTTACAGGAGTGGGACAGTCTACGAGCAGTACTTC.

This clonotype was detected a few times. The chain is built from TRBV3-1 and TRBJ2-5, with 11 bases lining up with TRBD1. The CDR3 runs 19 residues. Germline loops: CDR1 LGHDT, CDR2 YNNKEL (reference sequence). With 4 bases clipped from V and 5 bases from J, the junction kept 18 bases outside the gene matches. CDR3 in DNA: TGTGCCAGCAGCCCCCACCCCAGGCCAGGACAGGGGGCGCCGGAGACCCAGTACTTC. Encoded protein: CASSPHPRPGQGAPETQYF.

V gene TRBV5-1 combines with J gene TRBJ1-1, with D maybe TRBD1 (5 bases). Germline V gene sequence: CDR1 SGHRS, CDR2 YFSETQ. CDR3 size: 14 residues. Trimming took off 2 bases at V and 1 base at J, with 9 bases between the two ends. The CDR3 bases are TGCGCCAGCAGCTTTGCGGGGACGAACACTGAAGCTTTCTTT. It translates to CASSFAGTNTEAFF.

This clonotype was found a few times. The V and J genes are TRBV5-1 and TRBJ2-2; 11 bases are shared with TRBD1. The CDR3 covers 17 residues. The germline V gene encodes CDR1 SGHRS and CDR2 YFSETQ. Unmatched junction bases numbered 10, after V lost 0 bases and J lost 9 bases. The CDR3 here is CASSLEDRGLLGRELFF. The CDR3 DNA sequence: TGCGCCAGCAGCTTGGAGGACAGGGGGCTACTTGGCCGGGAGCTGTTTTTT.

CDR3 in amino acids: CASSPNGRVQETQYF. The CDR3 DNA follows: TGTGCCAGCAGTCCTAACGGACGGGTACAAGAGACCCAGTACTTC. The chain joins TRBV6-1 to TRBJ2-5, with unresolved D. This CDR3 region has 15 residues. The V end lost 5 bases, the J end lost 2 bases, and 15 bases lay between the germline ends. Germline CDR1 reads MNHNS; CDR2 reads SASEGT.

This clonotype turned up a few times. The chain has TRBV5-6 and TRBJ2-7; no definite D call. V was shortened by 5 bases and J by 5 bases, with 14 bases between the two germline ends. Germline V gives CDR1 SGHDT, CDR2 YYEEEE. The CDR3 runs to 13 residues. As DNA, the CDR3 is TGTGCCAGCAGTAGTGGAAGGGTTCACGAGCAGTACTTC. Protein: CASSSGRVHEQYF. Complete variable domain (other parts from reference TRBV5-6 and TRBJ2-7): DAGVTQSPTHLIKTRGQQVTLRCSPKSGHDTVSWYQQALGQGPQFIFQYYEEEERQRGNFPDRFSGHQFPNYSSELNVNALLLGDSALYLCASSSGRVHEQYFGPGTRLTVT.

V gene TRBV11-2 combines with J gene TRBJ2-5; 9 bases align to TRBD2. Germline lookup yields CDR1 SGHAT and CDR2 FQNNGV. The CDR3 contains 16 residues. Unmatched junction bases numbered 9, after V lost 5 bases and J lost 2 bases. This CDR3 is CASSPLRLAEQETQYF. The DNA for the CDR3 is TGTGCCAGCAGCCCTCTAAGACTAGCGGAACAAGAGACCCAGTACTTC.

J is TRBJ1-5 and V is TRBV3-1; D uncertain. V was shortened by 3 bases and J by 0 bases, with 6 bases between the two germline ends. CDR1 and CDR2 from the germline V gene are LGHDT and YNNKEL (reference sequence). The length of the CDR3 is 14 residues. CDR3 nucleotides: TGTGCCAGCAGCCACAGGAATAGCAATCAGCCCCAGCATTTT. It is translated as CASSHRNSNQPQHF.

The V and J genes are TRBV20-1 and TRBJ2-5; D perhaps matches TRBD1 (5 bases). Per the germline V gene, CDR1 is DFQATT and CDR2 is SNEGSKA (reference sequence). V was shortened by 6 bases and J by 5 bases, with 13 bases between the two germline ends. The CDR3 length is 12 residues. CDR3 sequence reads: CSALPRAETQYF. The CDR3 region has the DNA TGCAGTGCCTTACCCAGGGCCGAGACCCAGTACTTC.

This clonotype was seen a handful of times. This rearrangement joins TRBV24-1 to TRBJ2-3, with a possible D match to TRBD2 (6 bases). This CDR3 has 16 amino acids. V was pared by 7 bases and J by 1 base, with 17 bases between. Germline values: CDR1 KGHDR, CDR2 SFDVKD. Written as DNA, the CDR3 is TGTGCCACCAGCAACGCGGGAAGGGGAGGCACAGATACGCAGTATTTT. Protein sequence: CATSNAGRGGTDTQYF.

At least ten counts were recorded for this clonotype. The rearrangement uses TRBV29-1 and TRBJ2-5; TRBD1 matches 9 bases. With V trimmed by 7 bases and J by 8 bases, 8 bases remained unmatched. CDR3 length: 12 amino acids. Per the germline V gene, CDR1 is SQVTM and CDR2 is ANQGSEA. CDR3 bases: TGCAGCGCAACGGGACAGGGAGGTACCCAGTACTTC. Protein sequence: CSATGQGGTQYF.

This clonotype was seen at least ten times. The J gene is TRBJ2-7, the V gene TRBV6-6; 9 positions match TRBD1. Losses at the gene ends were 8 bases for V and 5 bases for J; bases not matched to a gene: 7. The CDR3 totals 13 residues. Per germline, CDR1 MNHNY and CDR2 SVGAGI (reference sequence). In DNA form, the CDR3 reads TGTGCCAGCCGGACAGGGGCCCTCCACGAGCAGTACTTC. Encoded protein: CASRTGALHEQYF.

This clonotype was seen more than once but under ten times. The CDR3 spells CASSFLQGALEKLFF. The CDR3 DNA sequence: TGTGCCAGCAGTTTTTTACAGGGGGCGCTTGAAAAACTGTTTTTT. V gene TRBV12-3 or TRBV12-4 combines with J gene TRBJ1-4; the match to TRBD1 covers 9 bases. There are 15 residues in the CDR3. With V trimmed by 3 bases and J by 7 bases, 6 bases remained unmatched.

In its sample, this clonotype was seen many times. The rearrangement uses TRBV5-1 and TRBJ2-7; 9 nucleotides match TRBD1. The CDR3 is 13 residues long. The germline gives CDR1 SGHRS, CDR2 YFSETQ. Germline trimming cut 1 base from V and 6 bases from J; bases unmatched to any gene: 2. The CDR3 DNA sequence: TGCGCCAGCAGCTTGACAGGGGGCAGCGAGCAGTACTTC. This codes for CASSLTGGSEQYF.